A single sample gave rise to the 7 T cell receptor beta chains below, sequenced in a study of blood T cell repertoires in COVID-19. Sequenced by immunoSEQ multiplex PCR; TCRdb stores in-frame clones only, minus some. Here the sample spans 330,000 or so clones, under 95% being singletons. Sequenced material: PBMCs or T cells enriched from blood (not recorded which). Source of these receptors: a woman younger than 45 who had recovered from COVID-19.

This sequence joins TRBV29-1 and TRBJ2-7; TRBD1 is a possible D gene (6 bases). Trimming removed 3 bases at V and 1 base at J, with 16 bases between. Germline assignment: CDR1 SQVTM and CDR2 ANQGSEA. There are 15 residues in the CDR3. CDR3 DNA sequence: TGCAGCGTTGATGAACAGGGTAAGGGATCCTACGAGCAGTACTTC. This codes for CSVDEQGKGSYEQYF.

V and J are TRBV4-2 and TRBJ2-7; TRBD1 matches at 8 bases. V was clipped by 2 bases and J by 1 base; unmatched bases: 1. Per germline, CDR1 LGHNA and CDR2 YNFKEQ. The CDR3 length is 14 residues. Here the CDR3 DNA reads TGTGCCAGCAGCCAAACAGGGGGGTCCTACGAGCAGTACTTC. Its protein is CASSQTGGSYEQYF.

The chain links TRBV28 to TRBJ1-5; possible D gene TRBD1, 5 bases. Looked up from germline, CDR1 is MDHEN and CDR2 is SYDVKM. The V and J ends lost 3 bases and 5 bases respectively, with 17 bases between them. CDR3 length: 16 amino acids. CDR3 sequence (DNA): TGTGCCAGCAGTTTGCTCCTCCAGGGTAGGGATCAGCCCCAGCATTTT. Amino acid sequence: CASSLLLQGRDQPQHF.

The V and J genes are TRBV11-1 and TRBJ1-2; D remains unclear. The CDR3 contains 13 residues. V gave up 5 bases and J gave up 7 bases, with 14 bases separating them. The germline V gene has CDR1 SGHAT and CDR2 FQDESV (reference sequence). CDR3 DNA sequence: TGTGCCAGCAGCCGAAGGCCTGGGAGTGGCTACACCTTC. Translating it yields CASSRRPGSGYTF.

This chain uses TRBV18 with TRBJ1-4, with D possibly matching TRBD1 (5 bases). Germline CDR1 and CDR2: KGHSH and LQKENI. V lost 2 bases, J lost 8 bases, and 9 bases lay in between. The CDR3 length is 13 residues. The CDR3 loop reads CASSPSGAEKLFF. CDR3 in DNA: TGTGCCAGCTCACCAAGTGGGGCGGAAAAACTGTTTTTT.

The DNA for the CDR3 is TGTGCCAGCAGCCAAGATAGGGGGGACAGGTGGGCTTCACCCCTCCACTTT. It yields the protein CASSQDRGDRWASPLHF. The chain joins TRBV3-1 (or the pseudogene TRBV3-2) to TRBJ1-6; 8 nucleotides match TRBD1. Germline lookup yields CDR1 LGHDT and CDR2 YNNKEL (reference sequence). There are 17 residues in the CDR3. V was clipped by 0 bases and J by 9 bases; unmatched bases: 10.

This clone showed up just once. This chain links TRBV5-4 with TRBJ2-7; 12 nucleotides match TRBD2. The CDR3 is made up of 15 amino acids. Trimming cost V 0 bases and J 5 bases; bases outside gene matches: 3. Germline V lookup: CDR1 SGHNT, CDR2 YYREEE (reference sequence). The CDR3 coding sequence is TGTGCCAGCAGCTTGGGGACTAGCGGGGACAACGAGCAGTACTTC. This translates into CASSLGTSGDNEQYF.